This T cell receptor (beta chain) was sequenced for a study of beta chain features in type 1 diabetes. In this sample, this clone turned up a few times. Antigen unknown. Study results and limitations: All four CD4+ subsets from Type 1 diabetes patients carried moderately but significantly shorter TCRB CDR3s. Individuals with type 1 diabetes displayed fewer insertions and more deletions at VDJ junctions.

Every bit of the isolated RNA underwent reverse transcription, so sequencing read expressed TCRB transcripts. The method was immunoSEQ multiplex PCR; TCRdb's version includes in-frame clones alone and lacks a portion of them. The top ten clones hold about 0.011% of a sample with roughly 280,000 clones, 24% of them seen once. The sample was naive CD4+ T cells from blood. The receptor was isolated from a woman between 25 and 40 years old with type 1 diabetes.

CDR3 nucleotides: TGTGCCAGCAGCACCTTAGCGGGCTTACAGTACTTC. Protein product: CASSTLAGLQYF. J is TRBJ2-5 and V is TRBV5-4; 7 bases fit TRBD2. The germline V gene encodes CDR1 SGHNT and CDR2 YYREEE (reference sequence). The CDR3 is 12 amino acids. V shed 4 bases, J shed 11 bases, and the junction held 8 bases outside the gene matches.